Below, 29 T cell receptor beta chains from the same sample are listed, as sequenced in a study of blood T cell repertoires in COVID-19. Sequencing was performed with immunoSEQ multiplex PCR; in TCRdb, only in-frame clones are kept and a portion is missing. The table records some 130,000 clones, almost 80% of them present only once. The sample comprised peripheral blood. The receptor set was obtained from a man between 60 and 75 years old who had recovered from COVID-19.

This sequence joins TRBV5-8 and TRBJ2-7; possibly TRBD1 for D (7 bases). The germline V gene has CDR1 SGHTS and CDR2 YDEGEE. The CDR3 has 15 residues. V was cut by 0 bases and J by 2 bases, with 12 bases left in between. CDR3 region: CASSLGQGLTYEQYF. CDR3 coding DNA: TGTGCCAGCAGCTTGGGACAGGGACTGACCTACGAGCAGTACTTC. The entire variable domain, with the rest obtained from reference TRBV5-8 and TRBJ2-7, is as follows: EAGVTQSPTHLIKTRGQQATLRCSPISGHTSVYWYQQALGLGLQFLLWYDEGEERNRGNFPPRFSGRQFPNYSSELNVNALELEDSALYLCASSLGQGLTYEQYFGPGTRLTVT.

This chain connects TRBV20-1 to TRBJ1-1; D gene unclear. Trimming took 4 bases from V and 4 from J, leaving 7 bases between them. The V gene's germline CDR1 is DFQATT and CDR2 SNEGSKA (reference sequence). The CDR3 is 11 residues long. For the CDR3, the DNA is TGCAGTGCTACCCCCGGCACTGAAGCTTTCTTT. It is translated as CSATPGTEAFF.

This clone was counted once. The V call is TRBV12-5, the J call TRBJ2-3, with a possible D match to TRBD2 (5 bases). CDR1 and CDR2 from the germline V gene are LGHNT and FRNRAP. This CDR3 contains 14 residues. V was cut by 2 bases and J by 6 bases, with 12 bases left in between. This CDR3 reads CASGLTGISDTQYF. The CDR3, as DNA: TGTGCTAGTGGTTTGACGGGGATTTCGGATACGCAGTATTTT.

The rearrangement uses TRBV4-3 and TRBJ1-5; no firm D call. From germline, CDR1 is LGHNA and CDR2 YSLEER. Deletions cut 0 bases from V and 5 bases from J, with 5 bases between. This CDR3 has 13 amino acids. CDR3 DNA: TGCGCCAGCAGCCAAGAGATAGATCAGCCCCAGCATTTT. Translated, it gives CASSQEIDQPQHF.

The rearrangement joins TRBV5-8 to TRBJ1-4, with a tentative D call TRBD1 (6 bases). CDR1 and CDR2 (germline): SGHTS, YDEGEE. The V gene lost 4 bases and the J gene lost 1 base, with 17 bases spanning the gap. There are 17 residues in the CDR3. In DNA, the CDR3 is TGTGCCAGCAGCGAGTTTACAGGGACGAGAACTAATGAAAAACTGTTTTTT. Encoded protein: CASSEFTGTRTNEKLFF. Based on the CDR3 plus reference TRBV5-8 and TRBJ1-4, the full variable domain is EAGVTQSPTHLIKTRGQQATLRCSPISGHTSVYWYQQALGLGLQFLLWYDEGEERNRGNFPPRFSGRQFPNYSSELNVNALELEDSALYLCASSEFTGTRTNEKLFFGSGTQLSVL.

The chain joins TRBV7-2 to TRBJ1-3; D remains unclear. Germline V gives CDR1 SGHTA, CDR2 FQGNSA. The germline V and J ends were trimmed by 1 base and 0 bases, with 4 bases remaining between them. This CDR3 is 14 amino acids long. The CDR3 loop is CASSLDGSGNTIYF. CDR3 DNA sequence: TGTGCCAGCAGCTTAGACGGCTCTGGAAACACCATATATTTT.

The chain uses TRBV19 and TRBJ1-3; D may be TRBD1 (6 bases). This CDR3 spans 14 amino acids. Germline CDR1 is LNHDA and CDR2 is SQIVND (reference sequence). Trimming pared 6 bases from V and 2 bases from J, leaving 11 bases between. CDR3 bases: TGTGCCAGTAGCCCACAGGGTGCTGGAAACACCATATATTTT. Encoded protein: CASSPQGAGNTIYF.

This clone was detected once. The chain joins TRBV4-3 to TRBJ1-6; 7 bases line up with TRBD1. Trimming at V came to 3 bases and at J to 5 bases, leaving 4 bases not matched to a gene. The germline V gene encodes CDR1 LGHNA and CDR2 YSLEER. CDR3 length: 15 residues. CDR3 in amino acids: CASSHKGANNSPLHF. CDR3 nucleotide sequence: TGCGCCAGCAGCCATAAGGGGGCTAATAATTCACCCCTCCACTTT.

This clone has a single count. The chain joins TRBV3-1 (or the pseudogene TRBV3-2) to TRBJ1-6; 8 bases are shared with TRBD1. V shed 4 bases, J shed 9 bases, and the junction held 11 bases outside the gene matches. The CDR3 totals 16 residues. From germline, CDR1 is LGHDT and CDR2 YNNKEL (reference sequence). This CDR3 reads CASSPGVRGQGSPLHF. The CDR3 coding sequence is TGTGCCAGCAGCCCCGGTGTCAGGGGGCAGGGTTCACCCCTCCACTTT.

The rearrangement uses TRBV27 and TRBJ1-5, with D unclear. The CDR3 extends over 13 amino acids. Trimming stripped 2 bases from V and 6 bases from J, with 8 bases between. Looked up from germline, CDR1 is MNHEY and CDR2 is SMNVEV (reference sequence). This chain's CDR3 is CASSLESGQPQHF. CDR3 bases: TGTGCCAGCAGTTTAGAATCAGGTCAGCCCCAGCATTTT.

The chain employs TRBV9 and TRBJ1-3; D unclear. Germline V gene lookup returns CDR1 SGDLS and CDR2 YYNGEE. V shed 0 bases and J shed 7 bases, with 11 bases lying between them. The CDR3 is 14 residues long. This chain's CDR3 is CASSVDPGSNTIYF. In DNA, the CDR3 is TGTGCCAGCAGCGTAGACCCGGGGAGTAACACCATATATTTT.

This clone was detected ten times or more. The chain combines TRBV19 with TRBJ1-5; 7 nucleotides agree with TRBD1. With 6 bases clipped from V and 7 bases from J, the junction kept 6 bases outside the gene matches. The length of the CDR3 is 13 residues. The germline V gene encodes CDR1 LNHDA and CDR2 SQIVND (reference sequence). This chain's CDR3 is CASSPDRDQPQHF. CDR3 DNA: TGTGCCAGTAGCCCCGACAGGGACCAGCCCCAGCATTTT.

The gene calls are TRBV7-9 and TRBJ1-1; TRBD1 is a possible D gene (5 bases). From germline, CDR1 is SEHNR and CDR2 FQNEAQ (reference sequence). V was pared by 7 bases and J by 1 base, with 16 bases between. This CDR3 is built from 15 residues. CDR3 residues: CASTPRGRRNTEAFF. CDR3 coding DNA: TGTGCCAGCACCCCCCGGGGGAGACGGAACACTGAAGCTTTCTTT.

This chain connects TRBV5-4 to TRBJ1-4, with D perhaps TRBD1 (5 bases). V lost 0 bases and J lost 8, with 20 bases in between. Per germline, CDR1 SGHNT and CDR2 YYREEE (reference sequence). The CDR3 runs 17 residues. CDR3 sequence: CASSLAGGAALSEKLFF. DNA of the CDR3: TGTGCCAGCAGCTTGGCCGGAGGGGCAGCACTATCGGAAAAACTGTTTTTT. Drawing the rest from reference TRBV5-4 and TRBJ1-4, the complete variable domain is ETGVTQSPTHLIKTRGQQVTLRCSSQSGHNTVSWYQQALGQGPQFIFQYYREEENGRGNFPPRFSGLQFPNYSSELNVNALELDDSALYLCASSLAGGAALSEKLFFGSGTQLSVL.

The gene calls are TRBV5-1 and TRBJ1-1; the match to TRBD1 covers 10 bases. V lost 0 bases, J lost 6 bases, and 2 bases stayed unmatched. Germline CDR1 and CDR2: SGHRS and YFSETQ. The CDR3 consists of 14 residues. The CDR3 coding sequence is TGCGCCAGCAGCTTGGAGGGGACAGGGGCTGAAGCTTTCTTT. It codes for CASSLEGTGAEAFF.

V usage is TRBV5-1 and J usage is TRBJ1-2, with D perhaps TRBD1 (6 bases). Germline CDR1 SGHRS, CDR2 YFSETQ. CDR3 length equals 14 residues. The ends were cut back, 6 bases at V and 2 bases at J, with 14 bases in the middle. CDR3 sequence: CASKQTGTNYGYTF. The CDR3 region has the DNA TGCGCCAGCAAGCAGACAGGAACGAACTATGGCTACACCTTC.

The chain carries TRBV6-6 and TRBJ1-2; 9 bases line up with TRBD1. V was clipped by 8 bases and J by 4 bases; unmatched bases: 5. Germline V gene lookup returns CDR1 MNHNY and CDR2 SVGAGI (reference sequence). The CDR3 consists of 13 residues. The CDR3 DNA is TGTGCCAGCGGAAAGGACAGGGGCTATGGCTACACCTTC. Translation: CASGKDRGYGYTF.

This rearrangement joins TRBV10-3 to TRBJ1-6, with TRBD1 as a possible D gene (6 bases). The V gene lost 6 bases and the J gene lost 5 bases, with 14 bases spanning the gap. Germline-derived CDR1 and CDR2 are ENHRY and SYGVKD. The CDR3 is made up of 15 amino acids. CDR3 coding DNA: TGTGCCATCAGCCGAAACGGACAGAATAATTCACCCCTCCACTTT. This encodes CAISRNGQNNSPLHF.

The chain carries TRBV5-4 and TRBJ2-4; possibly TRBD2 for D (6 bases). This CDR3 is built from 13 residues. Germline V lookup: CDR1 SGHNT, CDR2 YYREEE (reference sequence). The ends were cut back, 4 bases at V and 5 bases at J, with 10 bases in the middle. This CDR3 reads CASSPGTQNIQYF. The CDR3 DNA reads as TGTGCCAGCAGCCCCGGGACTCAAAACATTCAGTACTTC.

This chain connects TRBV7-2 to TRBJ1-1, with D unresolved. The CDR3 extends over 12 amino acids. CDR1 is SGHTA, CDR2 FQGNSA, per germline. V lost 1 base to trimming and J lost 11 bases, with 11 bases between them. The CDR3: CASSLDAARAFF. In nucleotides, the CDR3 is TGTGCCAGCAGCTTAGATGCGGCAAGGGCTTTCTTT.

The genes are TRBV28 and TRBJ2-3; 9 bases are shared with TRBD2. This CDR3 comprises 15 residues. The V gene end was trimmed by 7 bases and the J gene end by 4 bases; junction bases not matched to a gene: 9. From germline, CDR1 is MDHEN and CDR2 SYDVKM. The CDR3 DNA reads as TGTGCCAGCACGGTAGGCGGGAGGGTTGCAGATACGCAGTATTTT. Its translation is CASTVGGRVADTQYF.

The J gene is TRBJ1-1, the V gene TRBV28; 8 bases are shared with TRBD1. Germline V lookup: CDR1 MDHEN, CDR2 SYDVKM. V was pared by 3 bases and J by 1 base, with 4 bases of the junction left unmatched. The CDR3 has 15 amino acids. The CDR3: CASSLDREENTEAFF. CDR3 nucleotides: TGTGCCAGCAGTTTGGACAGGGAGGAGAACACTGAAGCTTTCTTT.

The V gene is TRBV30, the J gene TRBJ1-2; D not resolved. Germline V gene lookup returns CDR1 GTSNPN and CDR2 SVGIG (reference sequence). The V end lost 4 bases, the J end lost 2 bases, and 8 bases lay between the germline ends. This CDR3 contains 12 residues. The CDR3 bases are TGTGCCTGGACAGTCGGGAACTATGGCTACACCTTC. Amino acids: CAWTVGNYGYTF.

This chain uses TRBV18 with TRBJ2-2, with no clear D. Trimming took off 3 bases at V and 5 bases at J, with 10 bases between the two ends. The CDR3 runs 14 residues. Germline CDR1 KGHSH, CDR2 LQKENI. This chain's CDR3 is CASSPSVPTGELFF. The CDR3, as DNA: TGTGCCAGCTCACCGTCCGTCCCGACCGGGGAGCTGTTTTTT. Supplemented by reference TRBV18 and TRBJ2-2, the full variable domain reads NAGVMQNPRHLVRRRGQEARLRCSPMKGHSHVYWYRQLPEEGLKFMVYLQKENIIDESGMPKERFSAEFPKEGPSILRIQQVVRGDSAAYFCASSPSVPTGELFFGEGSRLTVL.

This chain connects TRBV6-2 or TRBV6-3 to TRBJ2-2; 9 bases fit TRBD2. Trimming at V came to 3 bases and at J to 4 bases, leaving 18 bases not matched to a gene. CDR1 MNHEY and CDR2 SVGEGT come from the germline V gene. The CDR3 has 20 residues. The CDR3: CASSYSLTLAGRVSTGELFF. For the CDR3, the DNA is TGTGCCAGCAGTTATTCGCTCACCCTAGCGGGAAGGGTGAGCACCGGGGAGCTGTTTTTT.

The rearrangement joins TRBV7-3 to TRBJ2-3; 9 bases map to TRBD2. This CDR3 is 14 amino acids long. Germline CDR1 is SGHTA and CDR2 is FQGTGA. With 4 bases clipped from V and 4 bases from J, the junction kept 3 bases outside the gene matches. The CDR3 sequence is CASSSLAGSDTQYF. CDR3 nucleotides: TGTGCCAGCAGCTCCCTAGCGGGATCAGATACGCAGTATTTT.

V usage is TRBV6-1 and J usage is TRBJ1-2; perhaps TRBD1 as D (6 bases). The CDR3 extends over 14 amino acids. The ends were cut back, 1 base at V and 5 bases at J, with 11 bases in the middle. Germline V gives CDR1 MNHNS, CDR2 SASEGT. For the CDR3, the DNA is TGTGCCAGCAGTGAAGGGTGGACAGCGTATGGCTACACCTTC. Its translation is CASSEGWTAYGYTF.

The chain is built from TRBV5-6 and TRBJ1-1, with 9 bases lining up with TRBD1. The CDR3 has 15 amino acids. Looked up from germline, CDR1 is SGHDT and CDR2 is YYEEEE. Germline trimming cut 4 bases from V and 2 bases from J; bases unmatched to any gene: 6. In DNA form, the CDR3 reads TGTGCCAGCAGCCCCACAGGGGGCGAAAACACTGAAGCTTTCTTT. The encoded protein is CASSPTGGENTEAFF.

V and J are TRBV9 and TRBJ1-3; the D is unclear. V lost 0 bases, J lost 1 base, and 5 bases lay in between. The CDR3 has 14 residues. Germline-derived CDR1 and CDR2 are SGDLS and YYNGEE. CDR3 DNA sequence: TGTGCCAGCAGCGTAGACCAGTCTGGAAACACCATATATTTT. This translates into CASSVDQSGNTIYF.